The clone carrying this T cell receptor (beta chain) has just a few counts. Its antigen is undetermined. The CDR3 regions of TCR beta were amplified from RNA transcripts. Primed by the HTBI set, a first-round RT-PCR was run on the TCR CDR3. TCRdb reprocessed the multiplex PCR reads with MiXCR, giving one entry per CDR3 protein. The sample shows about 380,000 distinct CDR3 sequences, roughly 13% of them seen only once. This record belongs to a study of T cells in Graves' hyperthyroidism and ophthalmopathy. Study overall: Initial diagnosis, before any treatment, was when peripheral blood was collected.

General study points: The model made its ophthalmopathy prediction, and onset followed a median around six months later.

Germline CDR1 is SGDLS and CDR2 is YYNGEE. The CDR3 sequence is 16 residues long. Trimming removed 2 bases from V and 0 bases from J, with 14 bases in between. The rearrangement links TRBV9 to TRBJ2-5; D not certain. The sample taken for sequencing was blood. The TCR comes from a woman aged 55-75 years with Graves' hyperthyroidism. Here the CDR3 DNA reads TGTGCCAGCAGCGTTTCAGCCCAGTCTAACCAAGAGACCCAGTACTTC. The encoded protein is CASSVSAQSNQETQYF.